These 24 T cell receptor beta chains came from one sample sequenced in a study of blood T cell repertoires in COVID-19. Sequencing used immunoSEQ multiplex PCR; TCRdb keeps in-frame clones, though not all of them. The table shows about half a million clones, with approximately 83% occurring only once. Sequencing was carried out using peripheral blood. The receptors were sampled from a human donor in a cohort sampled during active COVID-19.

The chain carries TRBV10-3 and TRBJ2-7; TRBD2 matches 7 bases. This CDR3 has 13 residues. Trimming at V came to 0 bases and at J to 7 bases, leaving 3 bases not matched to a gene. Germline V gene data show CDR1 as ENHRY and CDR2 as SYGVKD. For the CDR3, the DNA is TGTGCCATCAGTGAGTCGCTCGGGGGGGAGCAGTACTTC. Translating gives CAISESLGGEQYF.

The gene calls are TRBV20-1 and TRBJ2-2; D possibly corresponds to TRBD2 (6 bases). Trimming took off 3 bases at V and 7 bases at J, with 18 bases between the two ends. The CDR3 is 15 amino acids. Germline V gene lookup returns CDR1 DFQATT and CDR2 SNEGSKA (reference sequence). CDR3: CSASRGGEFIGELFF. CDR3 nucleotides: TGCAGTGCTAGTAGGGGCGGGGAATTTATCGGGGAGCTGTTTTTT.

CDR3 nucleotide sequence: TGTGCCAGCAGCTTAGACACAGGTGGAAACACCATATATTTT. Translated, it gives CASSLDTGGNTIYF. The chain joins TRBV7-2 to TRBJ1-3; D perhaps matches TRBD1 (5 bases). The CDR3 extends over 14 amino acids. V was trimmed by 1 base and J by 3 bases, leaving 7 bases between them. Germline values: CDR1 SGHTA, CDR2 FQGNSA.

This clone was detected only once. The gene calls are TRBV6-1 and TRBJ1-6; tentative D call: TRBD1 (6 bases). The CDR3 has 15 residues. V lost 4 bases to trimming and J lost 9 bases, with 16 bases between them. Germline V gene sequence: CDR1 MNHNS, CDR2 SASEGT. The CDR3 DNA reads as TGTGCCAGCAGTGCGACGACAGGACGAGGTTCACCCCTCCACTTT. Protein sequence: CASSATTGRGSPLHF.

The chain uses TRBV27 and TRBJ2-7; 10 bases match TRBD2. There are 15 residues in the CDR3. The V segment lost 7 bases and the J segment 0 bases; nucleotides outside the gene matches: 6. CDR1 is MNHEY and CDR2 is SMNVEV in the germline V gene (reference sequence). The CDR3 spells CASTSSGGSSYEQYF. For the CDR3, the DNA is TGTGCCAGCACCTCTAGCGGGGGAAGCTCCTACGAGCAGTACTTC.

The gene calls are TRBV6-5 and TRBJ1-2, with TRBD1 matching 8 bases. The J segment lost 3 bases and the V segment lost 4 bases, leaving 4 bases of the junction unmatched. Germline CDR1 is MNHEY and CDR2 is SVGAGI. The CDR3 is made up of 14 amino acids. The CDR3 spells CASSFQTGDYGYTF. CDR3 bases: TGTGCCAGCAGTTTTCAGACAGGGGACTATGGCTACACCTTC.

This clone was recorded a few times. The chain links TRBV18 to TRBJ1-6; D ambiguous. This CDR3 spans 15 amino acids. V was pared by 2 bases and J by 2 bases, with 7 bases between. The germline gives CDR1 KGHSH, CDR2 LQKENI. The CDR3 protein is CASSPGPAYNSPLHF. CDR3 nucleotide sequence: TGTGCCAGCTCACCAGGGCCTGCCTATAATTCACCCCTCCACTTT.

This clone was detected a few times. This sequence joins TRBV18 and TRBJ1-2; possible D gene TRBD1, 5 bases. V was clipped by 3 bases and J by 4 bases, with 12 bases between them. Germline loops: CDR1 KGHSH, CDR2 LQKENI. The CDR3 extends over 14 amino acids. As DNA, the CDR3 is TGTGCCAGCTCACCTTCGGGCAGGGCCTATGGCTACACCTTC. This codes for CASSPSGRAYGYTF. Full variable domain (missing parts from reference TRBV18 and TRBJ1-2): NAGVMQNPRHLVRRRGQEARLRCSPMKGHSHVYWYRQLPEEGLKFMVYLQKENIIDESGMPKERFSAEFPKEGPSILRIQQVVRGDSAAYFCASSPSGRAYGYTFGSGTRLTVV.

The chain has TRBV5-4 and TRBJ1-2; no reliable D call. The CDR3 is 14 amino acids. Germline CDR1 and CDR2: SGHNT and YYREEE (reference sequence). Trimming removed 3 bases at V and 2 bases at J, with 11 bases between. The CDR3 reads CASSSPRGNYGYTF. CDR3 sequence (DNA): TGTGCCAGCAGCTCCCCCCGAGGAAACTATGGCTACACCTTC.

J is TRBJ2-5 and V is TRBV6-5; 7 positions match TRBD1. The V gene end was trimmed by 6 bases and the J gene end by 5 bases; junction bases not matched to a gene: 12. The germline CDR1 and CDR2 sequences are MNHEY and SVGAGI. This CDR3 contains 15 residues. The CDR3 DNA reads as TGTGCCAGCAGCGCCGTAGGGGGCTTTGGGGAGACCCAGTACTTC. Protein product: CASSAVGGFGETQYF.

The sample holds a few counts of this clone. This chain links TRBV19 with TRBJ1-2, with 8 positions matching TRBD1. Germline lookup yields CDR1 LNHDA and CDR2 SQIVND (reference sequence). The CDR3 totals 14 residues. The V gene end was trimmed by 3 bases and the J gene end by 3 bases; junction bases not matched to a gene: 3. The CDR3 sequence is CASSMADRDYGYTF. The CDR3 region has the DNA TGTGCCAGTAGTATGGCGGACAGGGACTATGGCTACACCTTC. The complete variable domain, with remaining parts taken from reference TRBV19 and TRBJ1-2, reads DGGITQSPKYLFRKEGQNVTLSCEQNLNHDAMYWYRQDPGQGLRLIYYSQIVNDFQKGDIAEGYSVSREKKESFPLTVTSAQKNPTAFYLCASSMADRDYGYTFGSGTRLTVV.

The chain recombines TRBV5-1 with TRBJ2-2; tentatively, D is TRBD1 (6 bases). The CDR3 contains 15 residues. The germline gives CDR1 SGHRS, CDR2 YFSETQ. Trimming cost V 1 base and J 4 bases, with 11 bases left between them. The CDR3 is CASSLSQGSTGELFF. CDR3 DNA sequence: TGCGCCAGCAGCTTGAGCCAGGGGAGCACCGGGGAGCTGTTTTTT.

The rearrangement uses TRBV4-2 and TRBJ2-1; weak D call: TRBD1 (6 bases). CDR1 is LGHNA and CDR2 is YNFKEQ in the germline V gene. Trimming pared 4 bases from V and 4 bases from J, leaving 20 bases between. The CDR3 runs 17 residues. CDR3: CASSPRDTVGRYNEQFF. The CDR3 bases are TGTGCCAGCAGCCCCCGGGACACGGTTGGGAGATACAATGAGCAGTTCTTC.

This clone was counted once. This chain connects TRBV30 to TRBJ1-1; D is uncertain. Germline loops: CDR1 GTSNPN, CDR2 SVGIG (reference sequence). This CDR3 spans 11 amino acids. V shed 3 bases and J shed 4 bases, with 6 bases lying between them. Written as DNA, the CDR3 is TGTGCCTGGAGAACGGGCACTGAAGCTTTCTTT. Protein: CAWRTGTEAFF.

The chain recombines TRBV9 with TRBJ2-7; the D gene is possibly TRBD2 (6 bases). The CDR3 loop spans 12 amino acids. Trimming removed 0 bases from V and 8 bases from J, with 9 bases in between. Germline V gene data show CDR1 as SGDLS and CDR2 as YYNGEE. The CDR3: CASSVELAQQYF. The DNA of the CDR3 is TGTGCCAGCAGCGTAGAACTAGCTCAGCAGTACTTC.

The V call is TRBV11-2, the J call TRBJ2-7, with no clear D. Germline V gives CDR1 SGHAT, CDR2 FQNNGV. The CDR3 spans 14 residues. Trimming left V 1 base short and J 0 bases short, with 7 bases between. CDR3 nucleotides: TGTGCCAGCAGCTTAGCTAGAGCCTCCTACGAGCAGTACTTC. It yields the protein CASSLARASYEQYF.

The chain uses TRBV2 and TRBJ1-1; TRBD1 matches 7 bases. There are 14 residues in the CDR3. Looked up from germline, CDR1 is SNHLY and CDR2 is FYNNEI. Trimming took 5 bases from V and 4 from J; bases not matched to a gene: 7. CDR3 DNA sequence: TGTGCCAGCAGTCTAGACAGGGACTCCACTGAAGCTTTCTTT. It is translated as CASSLDRDSTEAFF.

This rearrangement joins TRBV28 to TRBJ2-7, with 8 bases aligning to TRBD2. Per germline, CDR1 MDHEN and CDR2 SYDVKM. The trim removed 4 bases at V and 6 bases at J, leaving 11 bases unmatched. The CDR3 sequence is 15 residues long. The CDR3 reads CASSYPGLGSAEQYF. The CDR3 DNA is TGTGCCAGCAGTTATCCGGGACTAGGCTCAGCCGAGCAGTACTTC.

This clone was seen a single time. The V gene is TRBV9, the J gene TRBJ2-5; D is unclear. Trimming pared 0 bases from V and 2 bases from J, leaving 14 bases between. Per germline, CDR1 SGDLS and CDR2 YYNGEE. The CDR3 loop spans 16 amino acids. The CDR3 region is CASSVGVGDSQETQYF. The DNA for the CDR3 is TGTGCCAGCAGCGTAGGGGTAGGAGACTCGCAAGAGACCCAGTACTTC.

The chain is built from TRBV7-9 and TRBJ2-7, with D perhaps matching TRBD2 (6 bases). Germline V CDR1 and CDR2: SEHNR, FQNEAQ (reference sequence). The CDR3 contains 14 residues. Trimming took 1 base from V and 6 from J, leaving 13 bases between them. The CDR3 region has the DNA TGTGCCAGCAGCTTAGGAGGGACGGAGGGCGAGCAGTACTTC. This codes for CASSLGGTEGEQYF.

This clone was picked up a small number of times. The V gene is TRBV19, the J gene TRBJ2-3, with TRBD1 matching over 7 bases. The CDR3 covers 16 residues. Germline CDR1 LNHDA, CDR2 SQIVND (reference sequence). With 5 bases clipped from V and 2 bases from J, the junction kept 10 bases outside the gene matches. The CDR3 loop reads CASSGAGTATTDTQYF. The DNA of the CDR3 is TGTGCCAGTAGTGGCGCCGGGACAGCCACCACAGATACGCAGTATTTT.

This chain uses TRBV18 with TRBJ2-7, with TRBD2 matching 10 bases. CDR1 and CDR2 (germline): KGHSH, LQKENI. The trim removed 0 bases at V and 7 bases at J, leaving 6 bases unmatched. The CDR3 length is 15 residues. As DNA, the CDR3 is TGTGCCAGCTCACCACCGTCACTAGCGGGATCTGAGCAGTACTTC. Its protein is CASSPPSLAGSEQYF. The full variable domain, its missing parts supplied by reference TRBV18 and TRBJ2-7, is NAGVMQNPRHLVRRRGQEARLRCSPMKGHSHVYWYRQLPEEGLKFMVYLQKENIIDESGMPKERFSAEFPKEGPSILRIQQVVRGDSAAYFCASSPPSLAGSEQYFGPGTRLTVT.

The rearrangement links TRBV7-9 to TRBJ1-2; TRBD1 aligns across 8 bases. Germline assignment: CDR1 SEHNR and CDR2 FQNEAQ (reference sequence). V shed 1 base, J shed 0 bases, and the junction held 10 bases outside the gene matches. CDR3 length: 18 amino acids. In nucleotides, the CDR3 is TGTGCCAGCAGCTTAGTCCAGGGGGCGCTTGGTGCTAACTATGGCTACACCTTC. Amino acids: CASSLVQGALGANYGYTF.

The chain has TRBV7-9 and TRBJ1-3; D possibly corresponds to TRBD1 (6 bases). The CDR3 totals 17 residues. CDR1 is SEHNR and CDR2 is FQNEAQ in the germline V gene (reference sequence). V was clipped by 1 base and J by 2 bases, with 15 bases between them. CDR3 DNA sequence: TGTGCCAGCAGCTTAGTTTACGGCAGGGGAACTGGAAACACCATATATTTT. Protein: CASSLVYGRGTGNTIYF.